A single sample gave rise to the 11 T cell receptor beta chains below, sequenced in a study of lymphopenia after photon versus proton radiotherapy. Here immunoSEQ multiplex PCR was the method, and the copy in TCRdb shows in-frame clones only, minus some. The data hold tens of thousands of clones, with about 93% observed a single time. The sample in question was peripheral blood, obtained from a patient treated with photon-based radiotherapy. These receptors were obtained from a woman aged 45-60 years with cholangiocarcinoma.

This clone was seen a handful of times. The CDR3 DNA sequence: TGCGCCAGCATTGGGGTCGGAGGACTCGAGCAGTACTTC. This encodes CASIGVGGLEQYF. J is TRBJ2-7 and V is TRBV10-2, with a possible D match to TRBD2 (5 bases). Trimming cost V 7 bases and J 6 bases, with 16 bases left between them. The CDR3 extends over 13 amino acids. Germline values: CDR1 WSHSY, CDR2 SAAADI.

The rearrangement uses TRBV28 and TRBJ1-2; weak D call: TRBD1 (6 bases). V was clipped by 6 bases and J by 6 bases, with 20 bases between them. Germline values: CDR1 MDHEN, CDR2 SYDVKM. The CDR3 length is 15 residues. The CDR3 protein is CASSPSYRDENGYTF. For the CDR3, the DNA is TGTGCCAGCAGCCCATCCTACAGGGATGAGAATGGCTACACCTTC.

The CDR3 DNA reads as TGTGCCAGCGGCAGGCCTGGCTCTGGAAACACCATATATTTT. Encoded protein: CASGRPGSGNTIYF. The chain couples TRBV7-2 to TRBJ1-3; D remains ambiguous. The CDR3 totals 14 residues. Germline loops: CDR1 SGHTA, CDR2 FQGNSA. V was pared by 8 bases and J by 0 bases, with 11 bases between.

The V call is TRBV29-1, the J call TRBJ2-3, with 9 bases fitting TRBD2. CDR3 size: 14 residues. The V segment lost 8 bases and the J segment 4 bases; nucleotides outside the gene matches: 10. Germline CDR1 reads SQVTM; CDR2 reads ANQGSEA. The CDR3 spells CSFGGAGGPDTQYF. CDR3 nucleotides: TGCAGCTTCGGTGGAGCGGGGGGACCAGATACGCAGTATTTT.

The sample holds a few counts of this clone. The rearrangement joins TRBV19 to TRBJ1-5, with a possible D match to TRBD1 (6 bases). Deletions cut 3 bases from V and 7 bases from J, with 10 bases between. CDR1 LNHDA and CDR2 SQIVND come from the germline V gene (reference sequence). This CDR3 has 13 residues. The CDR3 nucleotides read TGTGCCAGTAGTATGGAGGGGGGCCAGCCCCAGCATTTT. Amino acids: CASSMEGGQPQHF. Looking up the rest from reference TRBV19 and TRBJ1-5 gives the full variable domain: DGGITQSPKYLFRKEGQNVTLSCEQNLNHDAMYWYRQDPGQGLRLIYYSQIVNDFQKGDIAEGYSVSREKKESFPLTVTSAQKNPTAFYLCASSMEGGQPQHFGDGTRLSIL.

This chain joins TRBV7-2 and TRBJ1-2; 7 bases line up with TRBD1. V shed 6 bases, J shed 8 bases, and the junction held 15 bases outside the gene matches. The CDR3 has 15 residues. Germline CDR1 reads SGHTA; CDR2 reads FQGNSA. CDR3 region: CASRPGTVIIGGYTF. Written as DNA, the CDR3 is TGTGCCAGCAGACCCGGGACAGTCATCATCGGGGGCTACACCTTC.

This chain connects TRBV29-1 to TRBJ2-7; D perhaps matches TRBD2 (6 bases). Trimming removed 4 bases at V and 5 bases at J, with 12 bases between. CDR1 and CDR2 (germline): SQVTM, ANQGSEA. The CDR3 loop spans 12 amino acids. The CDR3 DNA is TGCAGCGTTGCGGGGGATCAAGACGAGCAGTACTTC. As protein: CSVAGDQDEQYF.

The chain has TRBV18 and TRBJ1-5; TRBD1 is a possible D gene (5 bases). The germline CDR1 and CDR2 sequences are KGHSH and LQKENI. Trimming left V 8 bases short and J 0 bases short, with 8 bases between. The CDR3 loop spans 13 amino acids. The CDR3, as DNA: TGTGCCAGCAGGGGAAATAGCAATCAGCCCCAGCATTTT. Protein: CASRGNSNQPQHF.

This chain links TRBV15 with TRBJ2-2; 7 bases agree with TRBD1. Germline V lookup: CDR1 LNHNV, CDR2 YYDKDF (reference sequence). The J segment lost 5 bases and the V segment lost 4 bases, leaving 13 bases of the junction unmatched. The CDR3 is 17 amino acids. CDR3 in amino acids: CATSTPRGSGWTGELFF. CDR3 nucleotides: TGTGCCACCAGCACTCCCAGGGGGTCAGGGTGGACCGGGGAGCTGTTTTTT.

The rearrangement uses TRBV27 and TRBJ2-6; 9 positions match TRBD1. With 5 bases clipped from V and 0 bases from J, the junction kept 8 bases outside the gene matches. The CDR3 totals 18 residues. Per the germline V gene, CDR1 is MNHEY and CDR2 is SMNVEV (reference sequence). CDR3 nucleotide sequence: TGTGCCAGCAGTCAACCGGGACAGGGCCACTCTGGGGCCAACGTCCTGACTTTC. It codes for CASSQPGQGHSGANVLTF.

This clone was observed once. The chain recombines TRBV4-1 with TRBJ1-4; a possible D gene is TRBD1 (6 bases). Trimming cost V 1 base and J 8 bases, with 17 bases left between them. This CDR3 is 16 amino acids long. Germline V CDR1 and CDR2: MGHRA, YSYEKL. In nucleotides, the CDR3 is TGCGCCAGCAGCCAAGCTGACAGGTTCCTACGAGAAAAACTGTTTTTT. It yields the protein CASSQADRFLREKLFF.